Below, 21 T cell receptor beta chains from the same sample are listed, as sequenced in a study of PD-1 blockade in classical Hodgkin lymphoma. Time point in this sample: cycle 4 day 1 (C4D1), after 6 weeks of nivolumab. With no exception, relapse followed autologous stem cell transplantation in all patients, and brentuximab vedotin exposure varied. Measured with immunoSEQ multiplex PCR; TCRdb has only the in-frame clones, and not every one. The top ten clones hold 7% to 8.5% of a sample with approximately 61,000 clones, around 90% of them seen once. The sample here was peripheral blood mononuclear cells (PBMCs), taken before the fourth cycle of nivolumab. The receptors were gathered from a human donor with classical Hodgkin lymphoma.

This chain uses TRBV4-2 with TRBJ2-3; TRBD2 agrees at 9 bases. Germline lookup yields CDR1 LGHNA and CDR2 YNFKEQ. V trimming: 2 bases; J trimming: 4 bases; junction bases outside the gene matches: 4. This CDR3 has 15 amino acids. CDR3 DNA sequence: TGTGCCAGCAGCCAAAGGACTAGCGTGGCAGATACGCAGTATTTT. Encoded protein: CASSQRTSVADTQYF.

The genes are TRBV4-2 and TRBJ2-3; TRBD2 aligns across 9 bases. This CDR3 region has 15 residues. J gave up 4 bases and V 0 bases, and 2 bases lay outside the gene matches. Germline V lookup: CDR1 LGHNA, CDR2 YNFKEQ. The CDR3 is CASSQERGGPDTQYF. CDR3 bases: TGTGCCAGCAGCCAAGAGCGGGGGGGCCCAGATACGCAGTATTTT.

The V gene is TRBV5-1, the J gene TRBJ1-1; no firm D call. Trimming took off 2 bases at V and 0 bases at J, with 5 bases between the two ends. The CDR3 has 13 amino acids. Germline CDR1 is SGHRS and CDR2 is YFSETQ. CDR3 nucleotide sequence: TGCGCCAGCAGCTTATGGTTGAACACTGAAGCTTTCTTT. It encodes CASSLWLNTEAFF.

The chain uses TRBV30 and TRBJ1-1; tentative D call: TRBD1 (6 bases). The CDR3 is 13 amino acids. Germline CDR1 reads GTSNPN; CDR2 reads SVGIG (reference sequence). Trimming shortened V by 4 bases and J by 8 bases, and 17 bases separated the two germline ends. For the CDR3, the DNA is TGTGCCTGGAACCCTACAGGGTTTGGAGAAGCTTTCTTT. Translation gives CAWNPTGFGEAFF.

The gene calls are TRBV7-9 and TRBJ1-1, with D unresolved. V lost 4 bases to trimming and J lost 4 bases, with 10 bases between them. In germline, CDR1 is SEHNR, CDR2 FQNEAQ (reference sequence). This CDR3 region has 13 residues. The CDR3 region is CASSSSGGTEAFF. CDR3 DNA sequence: TGTGCCAGCAGCTCTTCGGGAGGCACTGAAGCTTTCTTT.

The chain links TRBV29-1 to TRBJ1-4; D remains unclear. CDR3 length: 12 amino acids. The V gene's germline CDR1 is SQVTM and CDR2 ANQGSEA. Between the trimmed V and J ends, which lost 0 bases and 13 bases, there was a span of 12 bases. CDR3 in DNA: TGCAGCGTTGAAGATGAGAGGAGTGGACTGTTTTTT. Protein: CSVEDERSGLFF.

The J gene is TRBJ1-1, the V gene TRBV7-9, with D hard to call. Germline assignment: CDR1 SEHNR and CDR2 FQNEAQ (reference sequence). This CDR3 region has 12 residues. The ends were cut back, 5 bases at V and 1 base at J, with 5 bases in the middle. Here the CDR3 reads CASSAANTEAFF. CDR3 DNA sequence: TGTGCCAGCAGCGCAGCGAACACTGAAGCTTTCTTT.

CDR3 sequence (DNA): TGTGCCAGCAGTGCGCGGGGGGCGCCCGGGGGGGCCTTCACAGATACGCAGTATTTT. Amino acids: CASSARGAPGGAFTDTQYF. The rearrangement links TRBV6-1 to TRBJ2-3, with 8 bases lining up with TRBD2. The V segment lost 4 bases and the J segment 2 bases; nucleotides outside the gene matches: 17. Germline V gene data show CDR1 as MNHNS and CDR2 as SASEGT. The CDR3 contains 19 residues.

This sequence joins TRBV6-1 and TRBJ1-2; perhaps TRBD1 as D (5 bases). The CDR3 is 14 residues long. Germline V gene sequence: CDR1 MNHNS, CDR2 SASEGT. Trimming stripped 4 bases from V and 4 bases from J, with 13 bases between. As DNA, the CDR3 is TGTGCCAGCAGTGCCACAGGAGGATTCTATGGCTACACCTTC. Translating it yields CASSATGGFYGYTF.

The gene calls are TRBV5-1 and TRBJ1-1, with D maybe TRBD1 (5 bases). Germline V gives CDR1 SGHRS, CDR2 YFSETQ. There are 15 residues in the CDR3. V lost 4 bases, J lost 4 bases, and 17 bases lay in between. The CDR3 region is CASSLEGQVGTEAFF. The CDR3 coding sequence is TGCGCCAGCAGCCTAGAGGGGCAAGTTGGCACTGAAGCTTTCTTT.

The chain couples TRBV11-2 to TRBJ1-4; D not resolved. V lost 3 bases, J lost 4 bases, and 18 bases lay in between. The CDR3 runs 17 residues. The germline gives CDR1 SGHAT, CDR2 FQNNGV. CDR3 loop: CASSFHPAVSVNEKLFF. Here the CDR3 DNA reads TGTGCCAGCAGCTTCCACCCCGCGGTGTCCGTTAATGAAAAACTGTTTTTT.

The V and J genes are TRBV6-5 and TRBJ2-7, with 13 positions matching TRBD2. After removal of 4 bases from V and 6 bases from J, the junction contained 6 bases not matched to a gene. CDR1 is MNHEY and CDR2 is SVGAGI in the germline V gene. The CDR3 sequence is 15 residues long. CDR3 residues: CASSLLAGGRSEQYF. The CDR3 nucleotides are TGTGCCAGCAGTTTACTAGCGGGGGGGCGAAGCGAGCAGTACTTC.

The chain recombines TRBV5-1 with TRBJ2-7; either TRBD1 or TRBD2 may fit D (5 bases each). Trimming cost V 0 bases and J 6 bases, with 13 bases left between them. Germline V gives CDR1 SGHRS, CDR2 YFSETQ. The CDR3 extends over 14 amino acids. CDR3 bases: TGCGCCAGCAGCTTGGGGTTGGGGACGGGCGAGCAGTACTTC. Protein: CASSLGLGTGEQYF.

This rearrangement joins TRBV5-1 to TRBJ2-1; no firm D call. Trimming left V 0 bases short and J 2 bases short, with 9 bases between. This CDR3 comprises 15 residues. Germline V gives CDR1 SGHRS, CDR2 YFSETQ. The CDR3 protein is CASSLVGQTYNEQFF. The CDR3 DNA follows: TGCGCCAGCAGCTTGGTCGGCCAGACCTACAATGAGCAGTTCTTC.

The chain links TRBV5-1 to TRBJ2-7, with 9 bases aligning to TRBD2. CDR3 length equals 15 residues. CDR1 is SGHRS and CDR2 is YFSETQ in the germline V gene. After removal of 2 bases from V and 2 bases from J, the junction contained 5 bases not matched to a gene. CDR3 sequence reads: CASSLTLAGPYEQYF. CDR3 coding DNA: TGCGCCAGCAGCTTAACTCTAGCGGGACCCTACGAGCAGTACTTC.

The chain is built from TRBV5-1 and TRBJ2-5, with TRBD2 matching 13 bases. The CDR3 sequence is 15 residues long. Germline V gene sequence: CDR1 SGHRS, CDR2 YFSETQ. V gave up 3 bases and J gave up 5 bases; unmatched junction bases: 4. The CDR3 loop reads CASSWTSGGGETQYF. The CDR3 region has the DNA TGCGCCAGCAGCTGGACTAGCGGGGGAGGGGAGACCCAGTACTTC. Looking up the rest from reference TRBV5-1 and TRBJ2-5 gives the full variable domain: KAGVTQTPRYLIKTRGQQVTLSCSPISGHRSVSWYQQTPGQGLQFLFEYFSETQRNKGNFPGRFSGRQFSNSRSEMNVSTLELGDSALYLCASSWTSGGGETQYFGPGTRLLVL.

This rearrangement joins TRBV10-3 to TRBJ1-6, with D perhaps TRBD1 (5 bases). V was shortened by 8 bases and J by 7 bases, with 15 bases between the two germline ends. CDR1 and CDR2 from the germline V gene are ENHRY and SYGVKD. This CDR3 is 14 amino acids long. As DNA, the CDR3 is TGTGCCATCGGGGGAGACGCCTTCAATTCACCCCTCCACTTT. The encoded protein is CAIGGDAFNSPLHF.

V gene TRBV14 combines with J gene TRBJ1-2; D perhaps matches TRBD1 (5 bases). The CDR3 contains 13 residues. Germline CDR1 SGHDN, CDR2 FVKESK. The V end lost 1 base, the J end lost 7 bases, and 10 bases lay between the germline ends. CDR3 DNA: TGTGCCAGCAGCCAAGCCAGGGCGGGTGGCTACACCTTC. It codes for CASSQARAGGYTF. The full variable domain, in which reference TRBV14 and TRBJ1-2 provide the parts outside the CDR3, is EAGVTQFPSHSVIEKGQTVTLRCDPISGHDNLYWYRRVMGKEIKFLLHFVKESKQDESGMPNNRFLAERTGGTYSTLKVQPAELEDSGVYFCASSQARAGGYTFGSGTRLTVV.

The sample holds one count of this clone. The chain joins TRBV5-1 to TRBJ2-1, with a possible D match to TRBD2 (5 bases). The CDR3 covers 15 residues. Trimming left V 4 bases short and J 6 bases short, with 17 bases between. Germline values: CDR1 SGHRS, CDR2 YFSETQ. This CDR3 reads CASSADSPGINEQFF. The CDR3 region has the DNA TGCGCCAGCAGCGCGGACTCACCTGGGATCAATGAGCAGTTCTTC.

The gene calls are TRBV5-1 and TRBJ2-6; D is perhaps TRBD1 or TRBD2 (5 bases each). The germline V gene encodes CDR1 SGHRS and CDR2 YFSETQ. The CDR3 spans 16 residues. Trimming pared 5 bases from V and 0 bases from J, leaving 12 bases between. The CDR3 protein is CASRPGPSSGANVLTF. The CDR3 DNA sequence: TGCGCCAGCAGACCGGGACCTAGCTCTGGGGCCAACGTCCTGACTTTC.

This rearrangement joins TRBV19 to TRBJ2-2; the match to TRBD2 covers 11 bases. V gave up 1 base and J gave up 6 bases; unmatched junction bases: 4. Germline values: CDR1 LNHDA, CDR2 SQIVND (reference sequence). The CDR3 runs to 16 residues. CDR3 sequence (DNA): TGTGCCAGTAGTATAGTTAGCGGGGGGGCCTCCGGGGAGCTGTTTTTT. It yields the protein CASSIVSGGASGELFF.